This TCR beta chain was retrieved from a study of blood T cell repertoires in COVID-19. In the study overall: Samples came from the United States, Italy and Spain, spanning acute and convalescent COVID-19.

This clone was detected only a few times. Germline V lookup: CDR1 KGHSH, CDR2 LQKENI. The CDR3 runs 13 residues. Losses at the gene ends were 3 bases for V and 8 bases for J; bases not matched to a gene: 2. Per the original methods: Researchers report that nucleated cell counts were estimated from reference gene primer amplification. Clones were sequenced by immunoSEQ multiplex PCR, and TCRdb holds only the in-frame ones, with some missing. Clone size and the V and J calls come from that table; the DNA yielded D and trimming. The sample contains about 95,000 clones, around 85% of which appear only once.

The rearrangement uses TRBV18 and TRBJ2-3; TRBD1 matches at 10 bases. The receptor was isolated from a man older than 75 with active or convalescent COVID-19. Input material: peripheral blood. The CDR3 DNA reads TGTGCCAGCTCACCTAGGGACAGGGGTACGCAGTATTTT. This translates into CASSPRDRGTQYF.